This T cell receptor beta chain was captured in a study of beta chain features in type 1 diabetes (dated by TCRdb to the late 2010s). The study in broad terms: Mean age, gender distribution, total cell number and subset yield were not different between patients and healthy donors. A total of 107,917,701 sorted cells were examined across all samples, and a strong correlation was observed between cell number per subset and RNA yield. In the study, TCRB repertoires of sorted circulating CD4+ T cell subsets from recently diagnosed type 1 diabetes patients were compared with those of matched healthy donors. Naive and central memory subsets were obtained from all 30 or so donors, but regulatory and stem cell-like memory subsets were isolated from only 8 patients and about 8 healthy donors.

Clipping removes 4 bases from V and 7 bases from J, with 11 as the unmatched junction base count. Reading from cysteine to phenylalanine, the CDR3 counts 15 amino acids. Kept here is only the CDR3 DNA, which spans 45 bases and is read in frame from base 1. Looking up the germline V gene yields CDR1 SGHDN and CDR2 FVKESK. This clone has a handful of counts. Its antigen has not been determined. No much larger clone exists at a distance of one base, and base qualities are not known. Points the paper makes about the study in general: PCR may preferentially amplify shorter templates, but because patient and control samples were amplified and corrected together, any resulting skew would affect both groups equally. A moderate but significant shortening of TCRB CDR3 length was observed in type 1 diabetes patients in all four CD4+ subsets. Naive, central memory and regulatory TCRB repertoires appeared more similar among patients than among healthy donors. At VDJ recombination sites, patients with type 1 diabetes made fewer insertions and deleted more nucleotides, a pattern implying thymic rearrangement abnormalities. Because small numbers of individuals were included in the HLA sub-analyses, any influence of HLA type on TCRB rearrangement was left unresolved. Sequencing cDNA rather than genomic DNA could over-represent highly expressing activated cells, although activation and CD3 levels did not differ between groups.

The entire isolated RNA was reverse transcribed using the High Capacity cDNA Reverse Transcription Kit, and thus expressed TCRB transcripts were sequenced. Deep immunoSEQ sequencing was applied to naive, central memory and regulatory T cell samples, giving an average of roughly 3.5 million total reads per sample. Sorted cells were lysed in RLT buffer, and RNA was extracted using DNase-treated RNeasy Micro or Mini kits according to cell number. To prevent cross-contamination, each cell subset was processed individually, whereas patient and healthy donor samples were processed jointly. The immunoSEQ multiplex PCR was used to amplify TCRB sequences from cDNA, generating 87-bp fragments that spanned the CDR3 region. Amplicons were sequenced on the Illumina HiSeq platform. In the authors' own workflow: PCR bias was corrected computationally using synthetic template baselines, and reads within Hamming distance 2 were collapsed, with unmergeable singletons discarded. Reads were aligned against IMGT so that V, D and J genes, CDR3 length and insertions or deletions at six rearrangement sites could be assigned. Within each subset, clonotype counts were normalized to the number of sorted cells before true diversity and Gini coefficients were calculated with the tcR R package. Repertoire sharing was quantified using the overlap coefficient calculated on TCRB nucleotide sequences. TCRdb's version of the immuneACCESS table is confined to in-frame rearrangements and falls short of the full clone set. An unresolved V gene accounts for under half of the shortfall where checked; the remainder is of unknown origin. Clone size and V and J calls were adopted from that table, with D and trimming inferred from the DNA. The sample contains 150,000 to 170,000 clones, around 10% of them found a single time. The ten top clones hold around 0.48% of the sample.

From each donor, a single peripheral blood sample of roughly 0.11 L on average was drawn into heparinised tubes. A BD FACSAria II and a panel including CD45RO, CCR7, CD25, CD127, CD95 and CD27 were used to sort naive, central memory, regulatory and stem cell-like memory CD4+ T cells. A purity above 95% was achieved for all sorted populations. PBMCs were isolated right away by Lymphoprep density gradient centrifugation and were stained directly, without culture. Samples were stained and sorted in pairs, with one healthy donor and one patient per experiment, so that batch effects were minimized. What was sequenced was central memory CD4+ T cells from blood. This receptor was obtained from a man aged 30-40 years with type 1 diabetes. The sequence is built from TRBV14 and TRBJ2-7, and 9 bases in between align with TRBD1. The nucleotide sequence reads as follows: TGTGCCAGCAGCCCGCGATCGACAGGGGGAAGTGAGCAGTACTTC. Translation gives CASSPRSTGGSEQYF.